This T cell receptor beta chain emerged from a study of tumor-infiltrating lymphocytes in primary liver carcinoma (TCRdb year 2017). The study in broad terms: Hepatocellular carcinoma (four) or combined HCC and intrahepatic cholangiocarcinoma (one) was present in the five patients, who were three men and two women aged 30 to 69 years. The five patients had tumors staged T1-T3 N0M0, with maximum diameters ranging from about 4 to 11 cm. Roughly 3.5 to 8 million productive TCRbeta reads were obtained per sample, and no significant difference in read depth was found between tissue types. The study combined TCRbeta repertoire sequencing, expression microarrays and whole-exome sequencing across five regions of each liver tumor, with adjacent normal tissue and blood. A total of approximately 35 specimens from 5 patients underwent TCRbeta repertoire sequencing, comprising 25 or so tumor regions, 5 adjacent noncancerous liver tissues and 5 peripheral blood samples. Reproducibility between technical replicate repertoires was high, with correlation coefficients above 0.95 and mean shared-clone rates about 0.9. Points the paper makes about the study in general: Only the TCR beta chain was sequenced, so true repertoire diversity is likely underestimated because unpaired alpha chains were not captured. Repertoire overlap was higher between tumor regions (mean around 35%) than tumor-adjacent (approximately 17%) or tumor-blood (approximately 14%) pairs, consistent with antigen-driven expansion. The top 250 clones made up a significantly larger repertoire fraction in tumors than in blood (p = 0.039). The study included only a few patients, and the authors note findings should be validated in a larger study. Bulk unsorted samples precluded comparing CD4+ and CD8+ T cell repertoires.

Concerning this clonotype: The specificity of this receptor is unknown. The CDR3 end shows no conserved phenylalanine or tryptophan, and so a read error is likely.

Without any cell sorting, total RNA and DNA were co-extracted from about 20-30 mg of bulk tissue using the AllPrep DNA/RNA mini kit. Between late 2015 and early 2016, roughly 5 patients in China with histopathologically diagnosed primary liver carcinoma had their tumors surgically resected. Chronic HBV infection was present in the patients, and the patients were treatment-naive at sampling. Pieces of fresh tumor and adjacent tissue were cut in half, with one half kept in RNAlater at -80 degrees C and the other half sent for histology. TCRbeta-specific cDNA was reverse-transcribed from about 0.45 ug total RNA using a constant-region primer and ProtoScript II reverse transcriptase. The TCRbeta libraries were prepared through three rounds of nested multiplex PCR following a slightly modified ARM-PCR procedure. Each of the first two PCR rounds ran for about 10 cycles using multiplex TRBV1-TRBV30 forward primers together with a Cbeta reverse primer. Sample barcodes and Illumina adapters were added in a final 25-cycle PCR using Deep VentR polymerase. Before sequencing, amplicons of 200-500 bp were purified from gel using a QIAquick gel extraction kit. An Illumina HiSeq 2500 was used to sequence the TCRbeta amplicons with 250-bp paired-end reads. The study's processing was this. Trimmomatic v0.33 was used to quality-trim the reads, and FLASH v1.2.11 was used to merge paired reads so that full CDR3 sequences could be recovered. V, D and J germline segments were assigned to the rearranged TCRbeta sequences using MiGEC v1.2.1b. Clonotype statistics and Shannon-Wiener diversity indices were calculated with VDJtools v1.0.0. Except for diversity analysis, only the 250 most abundant clonotypes of each sample were used in subsequent analyses to reduce sampling bias. TCRdb applied fastp at Q25 and MiXCR to the public reads, then kept only in-frame beta chains. Each entry is one CDR3 protein sequence, shown with its most common DNA and genes. The V and J calls reflect TCRdb's pipeline rather than the authors' work. The sample table holds about 120,000 distinct CDR3 sequences, of which roughly 75% were seen once. Together, the top ten hold 8.1% of the sample.

From a lookup of the germline V gene, CDR1 and CDR2 are SQVTM and ANQGSEA. The germline ends are 12 bases apart after V is trimmed by 4 bases and J by 2 bases. Including both end residues, the CDR3 is 13 amino acids long. Only the CDR3 part of the read is kept: 39 bases, read in frame from the first base. This receptor chain uses TRBV29-1 and TRBJ2-7; possibly the D gene is TRBD2, per 5 matching bases. Specimen: tumor-adjacent normal liver tissue. This clonotype was obtained from an older woman with primary liver carcinoma and hepatitis B virus infection. The sequenced DNA is TGCAGCGTTGCTAGTGCGGAGGCCTACGAGCAGTACTTA. This yields the protein CSVASAEAYEQYL.